These 12 T cell receptor beta chains were all obtained from the same sample, sequenced in a study of T cell clusters in autoimmune cytopenias. Multiplex touch-down PCR amplified TRB using TRB-A and TRB-B pools in one tube. From its re-call of the multiplex PCR reads, TCRdb lists each CDR3 protein once, without DNA. The sample table sets out roughly 8,400 distinct CDR3 sequences. Each sample's input was approximately 0.25 ug genomic DNA, roughly 40,000 genome equivalents. Sequenced sample: peripheral blood. These receptors all come from a human donor with an autoimmune cytopenia or autoimmune hepatitis (not recorded which).

This clonotype is called medium-sized (0.01 to 0.1%) based on its frequency. CDR3 region: CASSLVAFQPKAYGYTF. The V call is TRBV7-9, the J call TRBJ1-2. Germline V CDR1 and CDR2: SEHNR, FQNEAQ (reference sequence). The CDR3 length is 17 residues. The complete variable domain, with remaining parts taken from reference TRBV7-9 and TRBJ1-2, reads DTGVSQNPRHKITKRGQNVTFRCDPISEHNRLYWYRQTLGQGPEFLTYFQNEAQLEKSRLLSDRFSAERPKGSFSTLEIQRTEQGDSAMYLCASSLVAFQPKAYGYTFGSGTRLTVV.

The V gene is TRBV10-2, the J gene TRBJ1-2; with no DNA, the TCRdb D assignment of TRBD1 cannot be verified. Germline CDR1 WSHSY, CDR2 SAAADI. This CDR3 region has 15 residues. The CDR3: CASSYGQGSNYGYTF.

This chain links TRBV7-2 with TRBJ1-1; the D gene TCRdb calls, TRBD1, cannot be checked with no DNA. The CDR3 is made up of 15 amino acids. Looked up from germline, CDR1 is SGHTA and CDR2 is FQGNSA. The CDR3 sequence is CASSSRTPVNTEAFF.

V and J are TRBV20-1 and TRBJ1-1. This CDR3 contains 14 residues. Germline CDR1 is DFQATT and CDR2 is SNEGSKA (reference sequence). The CDR3 loop reads CSAEEGGGDTEAFF.

V usage is TRBV11-2 and J usage is TRBJ2-7. Germline loops: CDR1 SGHAT, CDR2 FQNNGV. This CDR3 has 13 amino acids. The CDR3 sequence is CASIGEGIYEQYF.

V is TRBV6-4 and J is TRBJ2-1; there is no DNA to check the TCRdb D call of TRBD2. CDR3 length equals 14 residues. Germline V CDR1 and CDR2: MRHNA, SNTAGT. CDR3 amino acids: CASSETSGYNEQFF.

This clonotype counts as medium-sized by frequency. This chain links TRBV5-1 with TRBJ2-2; TCRdb indicates TRBD1, and absent DNA this call remains unverified. The germline V gene encodes CDR1 SGHRS and CDR2 YFSETQ. The CDR3 runs 14 residues. CDR3 residues: CASSLSGDTGELFF.

This clonotype is classed as medium-sized by frequency. The chain links TRBV7-2 to TRBJ2-6; TCRdb calls TRBD1, which cannot be checked without DNA. CDR1 and CDR2 from the germline V gene are SGHTA and FQGNSA. The CDR3 extends over 15 amino acids. This CDR3 reads CASSQTGSGANVLTF.

V usage is TRBV5-1 and J usage is TRBJ1-3. This CDR3 is built from 15 residues. Per the germline V gene, CDR1 is SGHRS and CDR2 is YFSETQ. Here the CDR3 reads CASSLAGVPGNTIYF.

This clonotype registers medium-sized by frequency. V gene TRBV29-1 combines with J gene TRBJ2-3; TCRdb outputs TRBD1, but without DNA this stays unchecked. The CDR3 spans 15 residues. The germline gives CDR1 SQVTM, CDR2 ANQGSEA. CDR3 region: CSVTRDPIPTDTQYF.

The chain has TRBV24-1 and TRBJ2-7; TCRdb returns TRBD1, unconfirmable since there is no DNA. Germline assignment: CDR1 KGHDR and CDR2 SFDVKD. The CDR3 consists of 16 residues. The CDR3 here is CATSDMDRVGSYEQYF.

The chain employs TRBV20-1 and TRBJ2-2; TCRdb's D call of TRBD1 is untestable without DNA. Germline V gives CDR1 DFQATT, CDR2 SNEGSKA (reference sequence). CDR3 length: 15 residues. This chain's CDR3 is CSASDSRDNTGELFF.